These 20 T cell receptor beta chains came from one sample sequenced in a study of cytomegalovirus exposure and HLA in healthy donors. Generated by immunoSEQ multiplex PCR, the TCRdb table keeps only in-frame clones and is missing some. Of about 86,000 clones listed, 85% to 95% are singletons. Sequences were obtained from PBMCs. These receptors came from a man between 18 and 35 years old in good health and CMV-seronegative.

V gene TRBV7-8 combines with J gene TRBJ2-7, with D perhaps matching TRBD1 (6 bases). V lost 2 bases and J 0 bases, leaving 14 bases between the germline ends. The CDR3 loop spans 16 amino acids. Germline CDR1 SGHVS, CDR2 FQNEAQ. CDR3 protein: CASSLKDSRISYEQYF. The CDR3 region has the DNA TGTGCCAGCAGCTTAAAGGACAGCAGAATCTCCTACGAGCAGTACTTC.

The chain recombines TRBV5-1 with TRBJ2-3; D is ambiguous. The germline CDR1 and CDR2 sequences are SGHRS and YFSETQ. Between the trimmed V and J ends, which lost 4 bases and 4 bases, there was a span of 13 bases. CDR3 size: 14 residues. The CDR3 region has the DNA TGCGCCAGCAGCCCTACGATGGGCGCAGATACGCAGTATTTT. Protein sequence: CASSPTMGADTQYF.

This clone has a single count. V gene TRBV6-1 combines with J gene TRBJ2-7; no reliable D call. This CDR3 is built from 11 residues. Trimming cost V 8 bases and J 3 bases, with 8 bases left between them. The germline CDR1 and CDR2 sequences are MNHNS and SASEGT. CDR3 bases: TGTGCCAGCGGCCGACACTACGAGCAGTACTTC. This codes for CASGRHYEQYF.

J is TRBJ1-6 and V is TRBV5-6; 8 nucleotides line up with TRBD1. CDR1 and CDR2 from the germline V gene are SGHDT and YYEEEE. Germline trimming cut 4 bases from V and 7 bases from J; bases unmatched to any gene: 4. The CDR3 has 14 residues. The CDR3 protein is CASSPTGENSPLHF. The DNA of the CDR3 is TGTGCCAGCAGCCCGACAGGGGAGAATTCACCCCTCCACTTT. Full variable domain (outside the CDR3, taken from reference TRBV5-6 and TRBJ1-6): DAGVTQSPTHLIKTRGQQVTLRCSPKSGHDTVSWYQQALGQGPQFIFQYYEEEERQRGNFPDRFSGHQFPNYSSELNVNALLLGDSALYLCASSPTGENSPLHFGNGTRLTVT.

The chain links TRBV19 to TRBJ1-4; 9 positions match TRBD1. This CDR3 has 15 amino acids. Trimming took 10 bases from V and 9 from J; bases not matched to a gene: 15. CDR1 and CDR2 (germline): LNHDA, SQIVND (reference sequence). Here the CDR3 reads CATISFGTGFQKLFF. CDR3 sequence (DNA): TGTGCCACCATATCCTTCGGGACAGGGTTTCAAAAACTGTTTTTT.

The CDR3 protein is CASRKSSYEQYF. CDR3 DNA: TGTGCCAGCAGGAAGAGCTCCTACGAGCAGTACTTC. The chain is built from TRBV6-1 and TRBJ2-7; D is ambiguous. The CDR3 is made up of 12 amino acids. The ends were cut back, 6 bases at V and 0 bases at J, with 6 bases in the middle. Per germline, CDR1 MNHNS and CDR2 SASEGT.

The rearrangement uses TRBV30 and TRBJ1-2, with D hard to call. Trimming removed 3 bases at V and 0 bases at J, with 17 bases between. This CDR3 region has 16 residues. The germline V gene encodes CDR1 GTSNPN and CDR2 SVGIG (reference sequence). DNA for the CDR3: TGTGCCTGGAGAGGGCGGAGACGAGCGGCTAACTATGGCTACACCTTC. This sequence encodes CAWRGRRRAANYGYTF. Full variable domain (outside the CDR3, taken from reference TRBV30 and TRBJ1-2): SQTIHQWPATLVQPVGSPLSLECTVEGTSNPNLYWYRQAAGRGLQLLFYSVGIGQISSEVPQNLSASRPQDRQFILSSKKLLLSDSGFYLCAWRGRRRAANYGYTFGSGTRLTVV.

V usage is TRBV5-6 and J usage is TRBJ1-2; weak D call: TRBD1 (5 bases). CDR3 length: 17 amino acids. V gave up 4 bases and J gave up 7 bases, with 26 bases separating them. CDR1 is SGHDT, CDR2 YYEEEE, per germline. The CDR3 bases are TGTGCCAGCAGCCCTGAGGCCAGGGCCGTAGGTACGGGTGGCTACACCTTC. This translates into CASSPEARAVGTGGYTF.

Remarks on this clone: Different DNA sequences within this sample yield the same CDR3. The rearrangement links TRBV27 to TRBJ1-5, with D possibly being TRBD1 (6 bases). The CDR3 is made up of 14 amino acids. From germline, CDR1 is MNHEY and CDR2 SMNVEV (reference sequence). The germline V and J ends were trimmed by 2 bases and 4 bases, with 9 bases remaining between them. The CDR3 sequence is CASSLRQGNQPQHF. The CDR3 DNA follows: TGTGCCAGCAGTTTACGGCAGGGGAATCAGCCCCAGCATTTT.

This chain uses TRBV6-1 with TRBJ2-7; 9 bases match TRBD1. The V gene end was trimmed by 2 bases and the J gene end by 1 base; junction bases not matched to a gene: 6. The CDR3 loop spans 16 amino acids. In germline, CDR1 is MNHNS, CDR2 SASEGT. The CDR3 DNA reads TGTGCCAGCAGTGAATGGGACAGGGTCTCTTCCTACGAGCAGTACTTC. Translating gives CASSEWDRVSSYEQYF.

DNA of the CDR3: TGTGCCAGCAGCTTAGGTTTGGGGACCCAGGGGAACTATGGCTACACCTTC. It encodes CASSLGLGTQGNYGYTF. J is TRBJ1-2 and V is TRBV7-9; D is possibly TRBD1 (6 bases). This CDR3 region has 17 residues. Trimming shortened V by 1 base and J by 2 bases, and 17 bases separated the two germline ends. Germline values: CDR1 SEHNR, CDR2 FQNEAQ (reference sequence).

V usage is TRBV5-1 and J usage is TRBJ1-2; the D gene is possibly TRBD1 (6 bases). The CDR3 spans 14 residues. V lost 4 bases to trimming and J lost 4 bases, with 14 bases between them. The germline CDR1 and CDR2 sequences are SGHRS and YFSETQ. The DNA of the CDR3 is TGCGCCAGCAGCCAAGGAACAGGGCCCTATGGCTACACCTTC. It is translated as CASSQGTGPYGYTF.

The CDR3 DNA reads TGTGCCAGTAGTACAGGGAGGAGGAGGAAGGAAGAGACCCAGTACTTC. Translating it yields CASSTGRRRKEETQYF. The chain links TRBV19 to TRBJ2-5; perhaps TRBD2 as D (6 bases). The CDR3 covers 16 residues. Trimming removed 4 bases from V and 3 bases from J, with 18 bases in between. Germline V lookup: CDR1 LNHDA, CDR2 SQIVND (reference sequence).

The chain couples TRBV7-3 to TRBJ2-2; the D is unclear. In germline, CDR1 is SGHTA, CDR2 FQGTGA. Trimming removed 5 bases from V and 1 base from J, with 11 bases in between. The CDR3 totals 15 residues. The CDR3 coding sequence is TGTGCCAGCAGCGCCCACCCGGGGAACACCGGGGAGCTGTTTTTT. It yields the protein CASSAHPGNTGELFF.

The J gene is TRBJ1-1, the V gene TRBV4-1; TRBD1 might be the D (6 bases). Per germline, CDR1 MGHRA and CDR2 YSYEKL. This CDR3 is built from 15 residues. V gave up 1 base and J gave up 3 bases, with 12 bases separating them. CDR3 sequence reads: CASSQVRGRDTEAFF. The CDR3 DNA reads TGCGCCAGCAGCCAAGTCAGGGGCCGGGACACTGAAGCTTTCTTT.

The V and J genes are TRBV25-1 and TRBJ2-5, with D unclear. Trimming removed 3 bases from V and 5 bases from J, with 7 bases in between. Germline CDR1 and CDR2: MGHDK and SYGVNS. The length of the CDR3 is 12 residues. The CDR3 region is CASSDYWETQYF. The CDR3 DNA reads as TGTGCCAGCAGTGACTACTGGGAGACCCAGTACTTC.

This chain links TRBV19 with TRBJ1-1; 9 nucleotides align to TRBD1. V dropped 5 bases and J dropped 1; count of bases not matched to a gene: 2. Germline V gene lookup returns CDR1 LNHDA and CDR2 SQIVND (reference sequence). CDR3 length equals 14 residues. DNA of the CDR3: TGTGCCAGTAGTTCGGGACAGGGGAACACTGAAGCTTTCTTT. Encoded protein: CASSSGQGNTEAFF.

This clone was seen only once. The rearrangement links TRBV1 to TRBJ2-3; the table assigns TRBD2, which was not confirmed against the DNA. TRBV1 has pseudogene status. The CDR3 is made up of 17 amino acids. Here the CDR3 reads CTSSQATSGRGTDTQYF. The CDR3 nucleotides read TGCACCAGCAGCCAAGCTACTAGCGGGAGGGGGACAGATACGCAGTATTTT.

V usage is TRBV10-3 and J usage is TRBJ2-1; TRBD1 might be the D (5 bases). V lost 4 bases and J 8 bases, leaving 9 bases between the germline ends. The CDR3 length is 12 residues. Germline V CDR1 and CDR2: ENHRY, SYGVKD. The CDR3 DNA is TGTGCCATCAGTGTTAGGACACATGAGCAGTTCTTC. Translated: CAISVRTHEQFF.

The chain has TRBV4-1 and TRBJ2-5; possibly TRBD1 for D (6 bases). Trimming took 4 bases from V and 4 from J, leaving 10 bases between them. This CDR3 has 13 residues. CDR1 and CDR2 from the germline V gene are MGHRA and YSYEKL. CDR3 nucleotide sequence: TGCGCCAGCAGCCCGGGACATAGAGAGACCCAGTACTTC. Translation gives CASSPGHRETQYF.